This TCR beta chain was identified in a study of cytomegalovirus exposure and HLA in healthy donors. Whole-study results and caveats: The CMV antigen specificity of a few CMV-associated chains was confirmed through in vitro analysis. High specificity and sensitivity for cytomegalovirus status were reported for the classifier.

TCRdb keeps only in-frame clones here, not all; method: immunoSEQ multiplex PCR. Altogether around 190,000 clones are present, roughly 85% being singletons, with the ten largest covering about 16%. The CDR3 spans 15 residues. The germline gives CDR1 SGHRS, CDR2 YFSETQ. Trimming left V 1 base short and J 5 bases short, with 15 bases between. On this clone: What it recognizes is unknown.

This receptor was obtained from a man aged 18 to 35 in good health and CMV-seropositive. Sequenced input: PBMCs. V is TRBV5-1 and J is TRBJ2-5; weak D call: TRBD2 (7 bases). The CDR3 is CASSLLSSGGETQYF. DNA for the CDR3: TGCGCCAGCAGCTTGCTGAGTTCGGGGGGCGAGACCCAGTACTTC.